This TCR beta chain was obtained from a study of CD8 T cells in ankylosing spondylitis. Study-level findings and limits: Blood from ankylosing spondylitis patients appeared to carry a characteristic roughly eight-variant TCR beta motif. CD8+ disease-linked clones were present at relatively low frequencies in blood. Matched ankylosing spondylitis synovial fluid reportedly contained a significantly enriched population of disease-linked clones.

For this clonotype: Its antigen is still unknown.

As the method for making TCR beta libraries, quantitative 5'-RACE with molecular barcodes was used. Via MiXCR, TCRdb re-called the 5' RACE reads, giving one row per CDR3 protein. The sample has about 500,000 distinct CDR3 sequences; about 5.4% are singletons. The sequencing sample was made of blood, either unsorted or a sorted T cell fraction (not recorded which). The sequence derives from a male donor with ankylosing spondylitis.

DNA for the CDR3: TGTGCCAGCAACAAACAGGGGCCATTGTACAATGAGCAGTTCTTC. Translated, it gives CASNKQGPLYNEQFF. This chain uses TRBV5-5 with TRBJ2-1, with 7 bases aligning to TRBD1. The V gene's germline CDR1 is SGHKS and CDR2 YYEKEE (reference sequence). After removal of 6 bases from V and 4 bases from J, the junction contained 10 bases not matched to a gene. CDR3 length equals 15 residues.